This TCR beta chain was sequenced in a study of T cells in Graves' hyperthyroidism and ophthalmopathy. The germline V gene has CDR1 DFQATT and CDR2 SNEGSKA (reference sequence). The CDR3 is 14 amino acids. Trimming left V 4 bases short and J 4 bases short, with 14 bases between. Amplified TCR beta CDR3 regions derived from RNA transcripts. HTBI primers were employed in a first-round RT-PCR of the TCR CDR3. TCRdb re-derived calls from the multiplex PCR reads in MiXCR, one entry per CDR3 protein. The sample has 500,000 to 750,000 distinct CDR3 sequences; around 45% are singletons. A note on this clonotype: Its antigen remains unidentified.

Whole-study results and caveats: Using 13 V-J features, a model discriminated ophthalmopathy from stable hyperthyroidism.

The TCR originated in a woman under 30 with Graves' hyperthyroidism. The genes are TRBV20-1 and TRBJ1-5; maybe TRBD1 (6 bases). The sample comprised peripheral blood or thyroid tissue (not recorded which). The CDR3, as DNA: TGCAGTGCTAACGCAGGGGTCATGAATCAGCCCCAGCATTTT. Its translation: CSANAGVMNQPQHF.